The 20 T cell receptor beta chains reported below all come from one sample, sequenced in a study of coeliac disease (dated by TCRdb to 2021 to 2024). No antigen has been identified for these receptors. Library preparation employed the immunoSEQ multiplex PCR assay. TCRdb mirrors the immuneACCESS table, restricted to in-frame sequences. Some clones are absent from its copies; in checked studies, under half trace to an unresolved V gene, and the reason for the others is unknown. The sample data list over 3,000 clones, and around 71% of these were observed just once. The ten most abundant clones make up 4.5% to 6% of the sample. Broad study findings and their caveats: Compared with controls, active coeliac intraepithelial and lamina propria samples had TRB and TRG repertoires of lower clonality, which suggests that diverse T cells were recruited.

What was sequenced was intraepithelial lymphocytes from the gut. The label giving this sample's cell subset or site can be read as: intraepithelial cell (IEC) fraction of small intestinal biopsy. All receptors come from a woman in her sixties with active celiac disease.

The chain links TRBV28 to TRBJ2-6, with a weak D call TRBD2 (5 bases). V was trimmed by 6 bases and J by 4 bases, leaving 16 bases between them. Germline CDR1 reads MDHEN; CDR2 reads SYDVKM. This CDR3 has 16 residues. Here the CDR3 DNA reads TGTGCCAGCAGCCAAGTAACCTCGGGGGGGGCCAACGTCCTGACTTTC. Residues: CASSQVTSGGANVLTF.

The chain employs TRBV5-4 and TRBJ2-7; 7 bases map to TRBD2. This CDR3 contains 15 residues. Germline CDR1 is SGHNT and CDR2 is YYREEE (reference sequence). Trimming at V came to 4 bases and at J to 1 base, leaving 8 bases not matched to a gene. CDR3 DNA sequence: TGTGCCAGCAGCCCTCCAGCGGGACGGTCCTACGAGCAGTACTTC. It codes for CASSPPAGRSYEQYF.

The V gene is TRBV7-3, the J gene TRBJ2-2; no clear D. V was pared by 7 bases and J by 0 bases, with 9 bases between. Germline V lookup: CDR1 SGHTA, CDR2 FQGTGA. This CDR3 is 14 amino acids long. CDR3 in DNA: TGTGCCAGCACCCGAGATCCGAACACCGGGGAGCTGTTTTTT. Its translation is CASTRDPNTGELFF.

The CDR3 coding sequence is TGTGCCAGCAGCGGGCGCCGGGGACAGGGGGGCTATGGCTACACCTTC. It is translated as CASSGRRGQGGYGYTF. The chain couples TRBV5-8 to TRBJ1-2; 11 bases agree with TRBD1. The CDR3 loop spans 16 amino acids. V lost 4 bases to trimming and J lost 4 bases; unmatched junction nucleotides: 9. The germline V gene has CDR1 SGHTS and CDR2 YDEGEE.

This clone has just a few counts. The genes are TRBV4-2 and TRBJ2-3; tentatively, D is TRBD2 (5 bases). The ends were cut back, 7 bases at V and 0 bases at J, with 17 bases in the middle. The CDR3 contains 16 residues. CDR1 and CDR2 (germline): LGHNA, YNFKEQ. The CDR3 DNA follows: TGTGCCAGCACTCCCATCGCGGGCGCTAGCACAGATACGCAGTATTTT. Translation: CASTPIAGASTDTQYF.

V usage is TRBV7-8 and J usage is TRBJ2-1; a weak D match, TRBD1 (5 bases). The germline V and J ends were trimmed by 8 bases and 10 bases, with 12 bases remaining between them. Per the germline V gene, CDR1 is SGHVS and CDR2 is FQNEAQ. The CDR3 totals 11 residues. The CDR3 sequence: CASFKGYEQFF. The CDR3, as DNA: TGTGCCAGCTTTAAGGGGTACGAGCAGTTCTTC.

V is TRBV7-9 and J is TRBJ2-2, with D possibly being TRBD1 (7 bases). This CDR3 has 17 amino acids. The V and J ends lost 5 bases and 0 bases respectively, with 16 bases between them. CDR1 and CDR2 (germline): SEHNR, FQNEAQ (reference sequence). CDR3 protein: CASSRGQGGSNTGELFF. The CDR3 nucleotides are TGTGCCAGCAGCCGCGGGCAGGGGGGATCGAACACCGGGGAGCTGTTTTTT.

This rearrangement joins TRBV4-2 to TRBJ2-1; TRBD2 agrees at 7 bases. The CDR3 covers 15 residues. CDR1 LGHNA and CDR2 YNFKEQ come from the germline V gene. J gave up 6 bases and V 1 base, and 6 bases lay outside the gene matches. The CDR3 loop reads CASSQGRAGLNEQFF. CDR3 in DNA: TGTGCCAGCAGCCAAGGCAGAGCGGGGCTCAATGAGCAGTTCTTC.

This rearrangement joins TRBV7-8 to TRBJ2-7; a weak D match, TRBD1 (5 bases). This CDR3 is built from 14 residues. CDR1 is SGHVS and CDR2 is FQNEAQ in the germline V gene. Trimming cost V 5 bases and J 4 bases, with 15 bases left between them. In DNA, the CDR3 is TGTGCCAGCAGCGTCCAAAAGGGGATTTACGAGCAGTACTTC. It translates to CASSVQKGIYEQYF.

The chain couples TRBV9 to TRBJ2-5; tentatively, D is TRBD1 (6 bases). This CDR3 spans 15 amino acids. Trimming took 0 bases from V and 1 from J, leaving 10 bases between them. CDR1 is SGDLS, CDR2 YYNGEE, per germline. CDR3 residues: CASSVAGQVQETQYF. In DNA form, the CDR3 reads TGTGCCAGCAGCGTAGCGGGACAAGTCCAAGAGACCCAGTACTTC.

For the CDR3, the DNA is TGCAGCGGGGGCTACGTTGGGGGACAGGGGGCGAACACTGAAGCTTTCTTT. It yields the protein CSGGYVGGQGANTEAFF. The chain is built from TRBV29-1 and TRBJ1-1; 12 bases map to TRBD1. The germline V gene encodes CDR1 SQVTM and CDR2 ANQGSEA. This CDR3 region has 17 residues. V shed 7 bases and J 1 base; nucleotides not matched to a gene: 13.

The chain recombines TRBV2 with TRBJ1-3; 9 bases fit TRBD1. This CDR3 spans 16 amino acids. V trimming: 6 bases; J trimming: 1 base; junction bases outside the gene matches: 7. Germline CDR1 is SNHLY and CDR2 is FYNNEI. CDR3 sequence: CASRPGQGSSGNTIYF. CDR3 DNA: TGTGCCAGCAGGCCGGGACAGGGTTCGTCTGGAAACACCATATATTTT.

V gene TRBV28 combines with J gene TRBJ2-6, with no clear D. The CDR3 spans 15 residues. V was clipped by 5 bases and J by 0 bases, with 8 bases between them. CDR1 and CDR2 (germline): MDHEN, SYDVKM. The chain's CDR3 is CASSKTTSGANVLTF. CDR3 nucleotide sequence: TGTGCCAGCAGTAAAACTACCTCTGGGGCCAACGTCCTGACTTTC.

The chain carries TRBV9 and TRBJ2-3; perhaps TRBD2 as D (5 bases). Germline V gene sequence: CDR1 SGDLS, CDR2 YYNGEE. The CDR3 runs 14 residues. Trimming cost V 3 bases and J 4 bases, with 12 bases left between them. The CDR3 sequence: CASSAGLGPDTQYF. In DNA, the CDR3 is TGTGCCAGCAGCGCCGGACTGGGCCCAGATACGCAGTATTTT. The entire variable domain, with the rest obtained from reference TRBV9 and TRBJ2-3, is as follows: DSGVTQTPKHLITATGQRVTLRCSPRSGDLSVYWYQQSLDQGLQFLIQYYNGEERAKGNILERFSAQQFPDLHSELNLSSLELGDSALYFCASSAGLGPDTQYFGPGTRLTVL.

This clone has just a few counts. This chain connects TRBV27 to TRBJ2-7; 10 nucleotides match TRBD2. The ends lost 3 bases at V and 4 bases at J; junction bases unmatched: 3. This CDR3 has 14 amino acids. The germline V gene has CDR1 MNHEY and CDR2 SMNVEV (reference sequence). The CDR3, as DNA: TGTGCCAGCAGTTTCGGGACTAGCGTTTACGAGCAGTACTTC. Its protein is CASSFGTSVYEQYF.

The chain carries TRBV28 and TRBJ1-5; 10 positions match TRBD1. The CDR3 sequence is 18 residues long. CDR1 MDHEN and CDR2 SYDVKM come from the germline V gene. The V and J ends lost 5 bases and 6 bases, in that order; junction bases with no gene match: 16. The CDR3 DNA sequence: TGTGCCAGCAGTCCCTTACGGGGCGGGACAGGGGAAAGTCAGCCCCAGCATTTT. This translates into CASSPLRGGTGESQPQHF.

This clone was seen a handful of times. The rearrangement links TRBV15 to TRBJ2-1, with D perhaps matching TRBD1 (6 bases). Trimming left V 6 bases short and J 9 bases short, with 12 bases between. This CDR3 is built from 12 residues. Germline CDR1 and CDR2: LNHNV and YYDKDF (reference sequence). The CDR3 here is CATRRQDGEQFF. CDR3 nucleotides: TGTGCCACCAGGCGACAGGATGGTGAGCAGTTCTTC.

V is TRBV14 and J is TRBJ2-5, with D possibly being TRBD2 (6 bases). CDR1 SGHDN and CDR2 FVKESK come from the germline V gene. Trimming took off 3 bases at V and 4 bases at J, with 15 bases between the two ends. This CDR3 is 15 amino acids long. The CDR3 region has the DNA TGTGCCAGCAGCCAGGGGATGGGGGGAGCAGAGACCCAGTACTTC. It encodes CASSQGMGGAETQYF.

Here the CDR3 reads CSVIQGRGYTF. DNA for the CDR3: TGCAGCGTCATACAGGGCCGGGGCTACACCTTC. The chain is built from TRBV29-1 and TRBJ1-2; perhaps TRBD1 as D (6 bases). CDR1 is SQVTM, CDR2 ANQGSEA, per germline. The CDR3 consists of 11 residues. V dropped 6 bases and J dropped 8 bases, with 13 bases sitting between them. Drawing the rest from reference TRBV29-1 and TRBJ1-2, the complete variable domain is SAVISQKPSRDICQRGTSLTIQCQVDSQVTMMFWYRQQPGQSLTLIATANQGSEATYESGFVIDKFPISRPNLTFSTLTVSNMSPEDSSIYLCSVIQGRGYTFGSGTRLTVV.

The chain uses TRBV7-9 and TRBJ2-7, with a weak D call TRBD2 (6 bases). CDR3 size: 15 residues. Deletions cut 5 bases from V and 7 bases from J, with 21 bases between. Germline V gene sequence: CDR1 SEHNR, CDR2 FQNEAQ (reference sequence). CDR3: CASSGGSEGQWEQYF. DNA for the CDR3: TGTGCCAGCAGCGGAGGCTCGGAGGGGCAATGGGAGCAGTACTTC.